This T cell receptor (beta chain) was obtained from a study of T cell responses to AZD1222 COVID-19 vaccine. Germline values: CDR1 DFQATT, CDR2 SNEGSKA (reference sequence). The CDR3 runs to 12 residues. V lost 3 bases to trimming and J lost 10 bases, with 13 bases between them. Study-wide results and caveats: Only a handful of AZD1222 recipients tested seropositive at baseline. White British ancestry dominated among donors, who included more females, and clonal diversity was possibly underestimated. Targets within unmutated variant regions were reportedly found for nearly half of spike-specific TCRs.

Clones were read by immunoSEQ multiplex PCR, and TCRdb kept only the in-frame ones, dropping some. This sample has about 67,000 clones, with 83% found just once. As regards this clone: Its antigen is currently unknown.

Both about-4-week and about-12-week second-dose recipients were combined. This chain links TRBV20-1 with TRBJ1-5; D unclear. This TCR was sampled from an adult who received the AZD1222 COVID-19 vaccine. This specimen consisted of peripheral blood, obtained 28 days after the second AZD1222 dose. The CDR3 is CSASGLNGPQHF. The CDR3 DNA reads TGCAGTGCTAGTGGACTCAACGGCCCCCAGCATTTT.